Included here is one TCR beta chain sequence, with context. The sample is drawn from a study of T cell changes during pregnancy in multiple sclerosis. V lost 4 bases to trimming and J lost 4 bases, with 10 bases between them. Per the germline V gene, CDR1 is SGHVS and CDR2 is FNYEAQ. CDR3 length: 13 residues. Profiled with immunoSEQ multiplex PCR; TCRdb holds only in-frame clones, not every one. The sample shows about 70,000 clones, roughly 94% of them seen only once. V is TRBV7-6 and J is TRBJ1-2; D is uncertain. The source was peripheral blood, collected in the third trimester of pregnancy. This TCR derives from a female donor with multiple sclerosis, enrolled in a pregnancy study. CDR3: CASSSGLIYGYTF. The CDR3 DNA is TGTGCCAGCAGCTCGGGGTTAATCTATGGCTACACCTTC.